This T cell receptor (beta chain) comes out of a study of shared clonotypes between healthy human individuals. Study-level background: CD8 memory received one plate per donor, CD8 naive two, CD4 memory three and CD4 naive three. General study findings and limits: Roughly 5% of naive CD4 clonotypes were shared across four donors.

Remarks on this clone: Its antigen remains unknown.

The germline V gene has CDR1 MDHEN and CDR2 SYDVKM. V was pared by 9 bases and J by 6 bases, with 11 bases between. The CDR3 totals 12 residues. This table comes from immunoSEQ multiplex PCR, and its TCRdb copy is limited to in-frame clones, with some not included. The sample has around 990,000 clones, 70% to 85% seen once; the top ten hold roughly 0.9%. The V and J genes are TRBV28 and TRBJ2-2; D unclear. The sample comprised memory CD4+ T cells from PBMCs. Subset here: CD45RA-negative fraction. The TCR was taken from a man aged 18 to 30 in good health. Some clones in this sample may be carry-over from other donors' samples. The CDR3 is CASQEPAGELFF. For the CDR3, the DNA is TGTGCCAGTCAGGAACCCGCCGGGGAGCTGTTTTTT.